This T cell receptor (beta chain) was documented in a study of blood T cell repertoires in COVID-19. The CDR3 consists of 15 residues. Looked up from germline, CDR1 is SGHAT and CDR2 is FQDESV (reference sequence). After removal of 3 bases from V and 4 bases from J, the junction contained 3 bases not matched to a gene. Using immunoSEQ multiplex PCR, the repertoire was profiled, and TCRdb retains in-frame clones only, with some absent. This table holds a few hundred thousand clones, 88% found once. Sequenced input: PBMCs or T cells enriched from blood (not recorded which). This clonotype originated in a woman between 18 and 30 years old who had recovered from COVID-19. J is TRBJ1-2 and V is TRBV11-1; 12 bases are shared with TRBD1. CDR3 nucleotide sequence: TGTGCCAGCAGCTTTGGGACAGGGGGCGGCTATGGCTACACCTTC. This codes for CASSFGTGGGYGYTF.